These T cell receptor beta chains were read from a single sample in a study of cytotoxic CD8 clonotypes in ibrutinib-treated CLL. The protocol was immunoSEQ multiplex PCR, while the TCRdb copy is restricted to in-frame clones and leaves out a portion. The profile shows about 160,000 clones, about 84% of them singletons. The sequenced sample was PBMCs, obtained after 24 months of ibrutinib treatment. These receptors were obtained from a human donor with chronic lymphocytic leukemia. Each CDR3 is given with its conserved first and last residue. D genes are given only for firm matches. A clone size is listed for some rows: how often the clone was seen (once, few, many), or a class if it is expanded.

abundance	j_gene	v_gene	d_gene	CDR3aa	CDR3nt
-	TRBJ2-7	TRBV9	-	CASSVVPSGIFYEQYF	TGTGCCAGCAGCGTAGTCCCTTCGGGGATTTTCTACGAGCAGTACTTC
-	TRBJ1-2	TRBV9	-	CASSEQANYGYTF	TGTGCCAGCAGCGAACAGGCTAACTATGGCTACACCTTC
-	TRBJ1-1	TRBV19	-	CASRDTEAFF	TGTGCCAGTAGAGACACTGAAGCTTTCTTT
-	TRBJ2-1	TRBV11-3	-	CASSPDGGGDEQFF	TGTGCCAGCAGCCCGGACGGCGGCGGGGATGAGCAGTTCTTC
once	TRBJ2-1	TRBV28	TRBD1	CASVSFRDRGLEQFF	TGTGCCAGCGTATCATTCCGGGACAGGGGGCTTGAGCAGTTCTTC
-	TRBJ1-5	TRBV2	-	CASRQVGQPQHF	TGTGCCAGCAGACAGGTCGGTCAGCCCCAGCATTTT
-	TRBJ1-5	TRBV18	-	CASSLTAGNQPQHF	TGTGCCAGCTCACTCACGGCCGGCAATCAGCCCCAGCATTTT
-	TRBJ2-1	TRBV15	TRBD2	CATSRDSGRGEQFF	TGTGCCACCAGCAGAGATAGCGGGAGGGGTGAGCAGTTCTTC
-	TRBJ1-2	TRBV7-9	-	CASSLSSEGKDTF	TGTGCCAGCAGCTTGAGCAGCGAGGGGAAGGACACCTTC
-	TRBJ2-2	TRBV21-1	-	CASSKANRGNTGELFF	TGTGCCAGCAGCAAAGCGAACAGGGGGAACACCGGGGAGCTGTTTTTT
once	TRBJ1-6	TRBV30	TRBD1	CAWSVPRQGLQPLHF	TGTGCCTGGAGTGTCCCTCGACAGGGGCTTCAACCCCTCCACTTT
-	TRBJ1-1	TRBV2	-	CASSRENTEAFF	TGTGCCAGCAGCAGGGAGAACACTGAAGCTTTCTTT
-	TRBJ2-1	TRBV30	TRBD1	CAWTPPTGVGYNEQFF	TGTGCCTGGACGCCCCCGACAGGGGTGGGTTACAATGAGCAGTTCTTC
-	TRBJ1-6	TRBV19	-	CASSGSWTAYSPLHF	TGTGCCAGTAGTGGGTCATGGACCGCTTATTCACCCCTCCACTTT
once	TRBJ1-1	TRBV30	-	CAWSPRGGNTEAFF	TGTGCCTGGAGTCCCAGGGGAGGGAACACTGAAGCTTTCTTT
-	TRBJ1-2	TRBV5-1	-	CASSLELTYGGGYTF	TGCGCCAGCAGCTTGGAGCTAACCTACGGTGGGGGCTACACCTTC
-	TRBJ2-3	TRBV2	-	CASSVAEASTDTQYF	TGTGCCAGCAGTGTAGCGGAGGCTAGCACAGATACGCAGTATTTT
few	TRBJ1-2	TRBV7-2	-	CASSFDWATLYGYTF	TGTGCCAGCAGCTTTGATTGGGCAACCCTATATGGCTACACCTTC
-	TRBJ2-1	TRBV28	-	CASRPWTQGYNEQFF	TGTGCCAGCAGGCCCTGGACCCAGGGGTACAATGAGCAGTTCTTC
-	TRBJ2-7	TRBV11-1	TRBD2	CASSYSTSGRAGEQYF	TGTGCCAGCAGCTATTCGACTAGCGGGAGGGCTGGAGAGCAGTACTTC
-	TRBJ1-1	TRBV5-1	-	CASSFTQNTEAFF	TGCGCCAGCAGCTTTACCCAGAACACTGAAGCTTTCTTT
-	TRBJ1-1	TRBV6-5	-	CASRRQVNTEAFF	TGTGCCAGCAGACGACAGGTGAACACTGAAGCTTTCTTT
once	TRBJ2-4	TRBV5-1	TRBD1	CASSPVQGASKNIQYF	TGCGCCAGCAGCCCCGTACAGGGGGCCTCGAAAAACATTCAGTACTTC
once	TRBJ1-1	TRBV5-1	TRBD1	CASSARTGTVNTEAFF	TGCGCCAGCAGCGCTCGCACCGGGACAGTTAACACTGAAGCTTTCTTT
-	TRBJ2-7	TRBV7-9	-	CASSPAGNEQYF	TGTGCCAGCAGCCCCGCCGGGAACGAGCAGTACTTC
-	TRBJ1-2	TRBV9	-	CASSVGLEGYYGYTF	TGTGCCAGCAGCGTTGGCCTGGAGGGTTACTATGGCTACACCTTC
-	TRBJ1-3	TRBV6-1	-	CASSEESRASSGNTIYF	TGTGCCAGCAGTGAAGAATCCAGGGCTAGTTCTGGAAACACCATATATTTT